This T cell receptor beta chain derives from a study of blood T cell repertoires in COVID-19. Study background: Samples representing acute and convalescent COVID-19 were sourced from the United States, Italy and Spain. Sources were T cells, B-cell-depleted T cells, or PBMCs; the material itself was cDNA or gDNA.

Clones were sequenced by immunoSEQ multiplex PCR, and TCRdb holds only the in-frame ones, with some missing. The table lists approximately 90,000 clones, approximately 86% of them singletons. CDR3 length: 16 amino acids. Looked up from germline, CDR1 is MNHNY and CDR2 is SVGAGI (reference sequence). The junction had 3 bases not matched to a gene; V was cut back by 2 bases and J by 0 bases. This clonotype was sampled from a woman older than 75 with acute or convalescent COVID-19. The sample taken for sequencing was peripheral blood. This rearrangement joins TRBV6-6 to TRBJ2-3; 9 positions agree with TRBD2. In DNA, the CDR3 is TGTGCCAGCAGTTACCCTAGCGGGGTGAGCACAGATACGCAGTATTTT. Protein: CASSYPSGVSTDTQYF.